The source of this TCR beta chain is a study of CD8+CD57+ T cells in acquired aplastic anemia. Study results and caveats: Both patients and controls carried the same twenty-nine CD8+ CDR3 sequences.

A remark on this clonotype: Its antigen is undetermined.

Germline V gives CDR1 DFQATT, CDR2 SNEGSKA (reference sequence). CDR3 length equals 15 residues. TCR beta VDJ and CDR3 profiles were obtained from a genomic DNA template. TCRdb processed the reads anew with MiXCR; each CDR3 protein has one entry. The data contain some 190,000 distinct CDR3 sequences, roughly half of them singletons. Sequences were obtained from sorted CD4+, CD8+, or CD8+CD57+ T cells (not recorded which) from PBMCs. The chain uses TRBV20-1 and TRBJ1-1; 7 bases agree with TRBD1. This sequence originates from a human donor in good health, serving as a control. The DNA for the CDR3 is TGCAGGGGTACAGGGGCGCTCGGTCGGAACACTGAAGCTTTCTTT. This encodes CRGTGALGRNTEAFF.